This TCR beta chain was sequenced during a study of cytomegalovirus exposure and HLA in healthy donors. Study results and limitations: The dataset shows that most TCR sequences were rare, while some public TCRs occurred in many donors. Per a prior analysis, the majority of TCR beta V segments were productive roughly 87% or roughly 30% of the time. Differences between HLA loci emerged in a later analysis of TCR association rates, with DRB1 most and HLA-C fewest.

The CDR3 loop spans 12 amino acids. In germline, CDR1 is LNHDA, CDR2 SQIVND (reference sequence). V was cut by 5 bases and J by 7 bases, with 12 bases left in between. There are a few counts of this clone. Its specificity is unknown. In the PCR, 60 Vbeta and 13 Jbeta primers were used. Clones were sequenced by immunoSEQ multiplex PCR, and TCRdb holds only the in-frame ones, with some missing. The data show 150,000 to 250,000 clones, 70% to 90% seen once. Nominally healthy donors were sampled, though unrecorded immune exposures were likely. The chain has TRBV19 and TRBJ2-7; TRBD1 is a possible D gene (5 bases). Sequenced sample: PBMCs. The sequence came from a woman aged 50 to 65 in good health and CMV-seronegative. The CDR3 nucleotides are TGTGCCAGTAGTTTTGGGGCGTCGGAGCAGTACTTC. Protein: CASSFGASEQYF.